Below, 21 T cell receptor beta chains from the same sample are listed, as sequenced in a study of OX40 agonist ivuxolimab in advanced cancers. Libraries were prepared by immunoSEQ multiplex PCR; TCRdb keeps only in-frame clonotypes and omits some of them. The top ten clones hold under 3% of a sample with 50,000 to 70,000 clones, around 84% of them seen once. The input for sequencing was CD4+ or CD8+ T cells sorted from blood, taken in a trial of the OX40 agonist ivuxolimab. These receptors originate from an adult with an advanced solid tumor such as melanoma, head and neck, liver or kidney cancer.

The chain combines TRBV19 with TRBJ2-3, with unresolved D. CDR1 and CDR2 (germline): LNHDA, SQIVND (reference sequence). This CDR3 spans 14 amino acids. The germline V and J ends were trimmed by 4 bases and 5 bases, with 13 bases remaining between them. CDR3 region: CASSTRLGGDTQYF. CDR3 nucleotide sequence: TGTGCCAGTAGTACCCGGCTAGGTGGAGATACGCAGTATTTT. Combining the CDR3 with reference TRBV19 and TRBJ2-3 gives the whole variable domain DGGITQSPKYLFRKEGQNVTLSCEQNLNHDAMYWYRQDPGQGLRLIYYSQIVNDFQKGDIAEGYSVSREKKESFPLTVTSAQKNPTAFYLCASSTRLGGDTQYFGPGTRLTVL.

In nucleotides, the CDR3 is TGTGCCAGCAGTTTACTGGGACCTCAAGACTATGGCTACACCTTC. Amino acids: CASSLLGPQDYGYTF. This chain connects TRBV28 to TRBJ1-2; D may be TRBD1 (5 bases). The CDR3 contains 15 residues. The V gene lost 2 bases and the J gene lost 3 bases, with 13 bases spanning the gap. CDR1 MDHEN and CDR2 SYDVKM come from the germline V gene.

DNA of the CDR3: TGTGCCAGCAGTTCCCGGGACCACCTAGAGGAAGCTTTCTTT. Residues: CASSSRDHLEEAFF. The rearrangement links TRBV27 to TRBJ1-1; TRBD1 is a possible D gene (5 bases). Germline CDR1 MNHEY, CDR2 SMNVEV (reference sequence). Trimming removed 4 bases at V and 8 bases at J, with 17 bases between. The CDR3 length is 14 residues.

This sequence joins TRBV2 and TRBJ2-7; TRBD2 matches at 8 bases. The length of the CDR3 is 14 residues. Germline V CDR1 and CDR2: SNHLY, FYNNEI. Unmatched junction bases numbered 5, after V lost 6 bases and J lost 1 base. CDR3 sequence reads: CASRSGRASYEQYF. CDR3 bases: TGTGCCAGCAGGTCCGGGAGGGCGTCCTACGAGCAGTACTTC.

In regard to this clone: The junction departs from the called germline gene at one end, perhaps through a read error. The chain is built from TRBV18 and TRBJ1-1; 7 bases are a match to TRBD1. CDR1 and CDR2 (germline): KGHSH, LQKENI. The CDR3 has 14 amino acids. CDR3 sequence reads: CASLPGTASVVAFF. The CDR3 DNA sequence: TGTGCCAGCTTACCAGGGACAGCCTCGGTGGTAGCTTTCTTT.

This clone showed up just once. This CDR3 is CASSPLSQGTMNTEAFF. CDR3 bases: TGTGCCAGCAGTCCCCTATCACAGGGGACCATGAACACTGAAGCTTTCTTT. This chain uses TRBV27 with TRBJ1-1; TRBD1 matches 7 bases. CDR1 and CDR2 from the germline V gene are MNHEY and SMNVEV (reference sequence). V trimming: 5 bases; J trimming: 0 bases; junction bases outside the gene matches: 12. This CDR3 region has 17 residues.

This chain links TRBV28 with TRBJ1-2; D perhaps matches TRBD1 (5 bases). The CDR3 has 13 residues. The germline CDR1 and CDR2 sequences are MDHEN and SYDVKM. The V end was cut by 5 bases, the J end by 8 bases, with 15 bases between. This CDR3 is CASSVGGEGGYTF. DNA of the CDR3: TGTGCCAGCAGTGTTGGGGGAGAAGGGGGCTACACCTTC.

The rearrangement links TRBV7-2 to TRBJ2-7; D perhaps matches TRBD1 (6 bases). CDR3 length: 15 amino acids. Germline V lookup: CDR1 SGHTA, CDR2 FQGNSA. V lost 6 bases and J lost 2, with 17 bases in between. CDR3 sequence: CASRFDRNRAYEQYF. The CDR3 nucleotides are TGTGCCAGCAGGTTTGACAGGAACAGAGCCTACGAGCAGTACTTC.

The chain combines TRBV2 with TRBJ1-6, with D uncertain. The V end lost 3 bases, the J end lost 5 bases, and 11 bases lay between the germline ends. Germline CDR1 and CDR2: SNHLY and FYNNEI. The CDR3 is 15 amino acids. CDR3 sequence reads: CASSERQVNNSPLHF. CDR3 DNA sequence: TGTGCCAGCAGTGAGCGGCAGGTTAATAATTCACCCCTCCACTTT.

This rearrangement joins TRBV6-1 to TRBJ1-1, with D perhaps matching TRBD1 (5 bases). The V end lost 2 bases, the J end lost 11 bases, and 12 bases lay between the germline ends. The germline V gene encodes CDR1 MNHNS and CDR2 SASEGT. The CDR3 length is 12 residues. The CDR3 sequence is CASSERREFAFF. In DNA form, the CDR3 reads TGTGCCAGCAGTGAACGCAGGGAGTTTGCTTTCTTT.

The table lists this clone with a few counts. The chain carries TRBV19 and TRBJ1-5; D unclear. The CDR3 is made up of 12 amino acids. Trimming took 4 bases from V and 6 from J, leaving 7 bases between them. Germline CDR1 and CDR2: LNHDA and SQIVND (reference sequence). The CDR3 DNA follows: TGTGCCAGTAGTACGGGTCTTCAGCCCCAGCATTTT. It yields the protein CASSTGLQPQHF.

The gene calls are TRBV7-2 and TRBJ2-5; weak D call: TRBD2 (5 bases). Trimming pared 0 bases from V and 5 bases from J, leaving 13 bases between. Germline loops: CDR1 SGHTA, CDR2 FQGNSA. The length of the CDR3 is 15 residues. The CDR3 nucleotides read TGTGCCAGCAGCTTAGCGCTTGGAGGAGGCGAGACCCAGTACTTC. It translates to CASSLALGGGETQYF.

The chain is built from TRBV23-1 and TRBJ2-1; TRBD1 might be the D (5 bases). TRBV23-1 is an open reading frame whose function is uncertain. This CDR3 is 15 amino acids long. V was trimmed by 1 base and J by 8 bases, leaving 15 bases between them. The CDR3 loop reads CASSQLEPGNYEQFF. CDR3 DNA: TGCGCCAGCAGTCAATTAGAACCAGGGAATTATGAGCAGTTCTTC.

The chain links TRBV9 to TRBJ2-2, with D perhaps matching TRBD1 (5 bases). V was pared by 3 bases and J by 1 base, with 19 bases between. The length of the CDR3 is 18 residues. Germline V CDR1 and CDR2: SGDLS, YYNGEE. The CDR3 DNA reads as TGTGCCAGCAGCGACCGAAGCCGGGCAGGGCTGAACACCGGGGAGCTGTTTTTT. It codes for CASSDRSRAGLNTGELFF. Drawing the rest from reference TRBV9 and TRBJ2-2, the complete variable domain is DSGVTQTPKHLITATGQRVTLRCSPRSGDLSVYWYQQSLDQGLQFLIQYYNGEERAKGNILERFSAQQFPDLHSELNLSSLELGDSALYFCASSDRSRAGLNTGELFFGEGSRLTVL.

This sequence joins TRBV21-1 and TRBJ2-1; the D segment call TRBD2 is taken from the table without a DNA check. TRBV21-1 is a pseudogene. CDR3 length equals 13 residues. The CDR3 region is CASSKINYNEQFF. The CDR3 DNA sequence: TGTGCCAGCAGCAAAATTAACTACAATGAGCAGTTCTTC.

The chain recombines TRBV5-6 with TRBJ2-1; D is uncertain. The CDR3 contains 12 residues. V was trimmed by 6 bases and J by 4 bases, leaving 8 bases between them. Germline V gene sequence: CDR1 SGHDT, CDR2 YYEEEE. CDR3 protein: CASTSVYNEQFF. Written as DNA, the CDR3 is TGTGCCAGCACATCAGTTTACAATGAGCAGTTCTTC.

This rearrangement joins TRBV10-3 to TRBJ1-4, with D perhaps matching TRBD1 (5 bases). CDR3 length: 13 amino acids. Germline V gene lookup returns CDR1 ENHRY and CDR2 SYGVKD. Deletions cut 3 bases from V and 8 bases from J, with 10 bases between. The CDR3 reads CAISEQVNEKLFF. The CDR3, as DNA: TGTGCCATCAGTGAACAGGTCAACGAAAAACTGTTTTTT.

The V call is TRBV14, the J call TRBJ2-6; the match to TRBD1 covers 9 bases. The CDR3 runs to 19 residues. Per germline, CDR1 SGHDN and CDR2 FVKESK. J gave up 0 bases and V 1 base, and 7 bases lay outside the gene matches. CDR3 DNA: TGTGCCAGCAGCCAAGTTATGTTGACAGGGGGCTCTGGGGCCAACGTCCTGACTTTC. This translates into CASSQVMLTGGSGANVLTF.

J is TRBJ1-2 and V is TRBV28, with 7 bases fitting TRBD1. The CDR3 totals 16 residues. The V gene end was trimmed by 4 bases and the J gene end by 4 bases; junction bases not matched to a gene: 12. The germline V gene encodes CDR1 MDHEN and CDR2 SYDVKM. The CDR3 DNA reads as TGTGCCAGCAGTTCGATGACAGGGCGGTTAGGCTATGGCTACACCTTC. It yields the protein CASSSMTGRLGYGYTF.

The chain employs TRBV11-2 and TRBJ1-1; D may be TRBD1 (6 bases). V gave up 5 bases and J gave up 10 bases, with 14 bases separating them. Germline CDR1 and CDR2: SGHAT and FQNNGV. The CDR3 runs 12 residues. The DNA of the CDR3 is TGTGCCAGCAGCGTTACAGGGTCCCCAGCTTTCTTT. It codes for CASSVTGSPAFF.

This clone has more than one count but fewer than ten. The chain is built from TRBV28 and TRBJ1-2; the D gene is possibly TRBD1 (5 bases). The CDR3 runs to 13 residues. Germline CDR1 reads MDHEN; CDR2 reads SYDVKM. V lost 6 bases and J lost 8, with 16 bases in between. CDR3: CASRPGTARGYTF. The CDR3 DNA reads as TGTGCCAGCAGACCCGGGACGGCTAGGGGCTACACCTTC.